The text below deals with one T cell receptor beta chain. CDR1 is SQVTM, CDR2 ANQGSEA, per germline. This CDR3 region has 15 residues. V trimming: 6 bases; J trimming: 4 bases; junction bases outside the gene matches: 9. These data originate in a study of blood T cell repertoires in COVID-19. In the original processing: Amplification of reference gene primers provided the estimated nucleated cell counts. Clones were sequenced by immunoSEQ multiplex PCR, and TCRdb holds only the in-frame ones, with some missing. That table gives V, J and clone size, and the DNA gave D and trimming. The profile shows 60,000 to 80,000 clones, approximately 81% of them singletons.

The sequenced sample consisted of peripheral blood. The receptor was isolated from a man aged 50 or older with active COVID-19. V is TRBV29-1 and J is TRBJ2-3; 11 positions match TRBD1. For the CDR3, the DNA is TGCAGCGTGCGCCTCGGGACAGGGGGATCAGATACGCAGTATTTT. Its translation is CSVRLGTGGSDTQYF.